Presented here are 18 T cell receptor beta chains from one specimen sequenced in a study of T cells in Graves' hyperthyroidism and ophthalmopathy. It was RNA transcripts that yielded the amplified TCR beta CDR3 regions. The study used the HTBI primer set for a first-round RT-PCR of the TCR CDR3. From the multiplex PCR reads, TCRdb called clonotypes with MiXCR, one entry per CDR3 protein. The table lists about 280,000 distinct CDR3 sequences, less than 30% of them singletons. The specimen was blood. The receptor source for this set is a man aged 35 to 55 with Graves' hyperthyroidism that later progressed to Graves' ophthalmopathy.

The chain is built from TRBV5-1 and TRBJ2-5; 8 nucleotides match TRBD2. This CDR3 is 14 amino acids long. V was pared by 4 bases and J by 2 bases, with 4 bases of the junction left unmatched. CDR1 is SGHRS and CDR2 is YFSETQ in the germline V gene. CDR3 in amino acids: CASSKIAGQETQYF. The CDR3 DNA reads as TGCGCCAGCAGCAAAATAGCGGGACAAGAGACCCAGTACTTC.

This clonotype was counted between two and nine times. V usage is TRBV18 and J usage is TRBJ2-6, with 7 bases that match TRBD1. Unmatched junction bases numbered 5, after V lost 6 bases and J lost 3 bases. CDR1 KGHSH and CDR2 LQKENI come from the germline V gene. This CDR3 contains 15 residues. The DNA of the CDR3 is TGTGCCAGCTCCCCCACAGGGGTTGGGGCCAACGTCCTGACTTTC. Protein sequence: CASSPTGVGANVLTF.

The sample holds many counts of this clonotype. The rearrangement links TRBV6-1 to TRBJ2-7, with 10 bases lining up with TRBD2. Per the germline V gene, CDR1 is MNHNS and CDR2 is SASEGT. With 3 bases clipped from V and 3 bases from J, the junction kept 11 bases outside the gene matches. The CDR3 length is 17 residues. The CDR3 loop reads CASSEGLGLAAFYEQYF. CDR3 coding DNA: TGTGCCAGCAGTGAGGGTCTAGGACTAGCGGCTTTCTACGAGCAGTACTTC.

This clonotype was detected ten times or more. The chain employs TRBV30 and TRBJ2-5; no definite D call. This CDR3 spans 12 amino acids. V lost 0 bases and J lost 4, with 6 bases in between. CDR1 and CDR2 (germline): GTSNPN, SVGIG (reference sequence). The DNA for the CDR3 is TGTGCCTGGAGTGTACTGGCAGAGACCCAGTACTTC. It encodes CAWSVLAETQYF.

This clonotype was counted between two and nine times. The V and J genes are TRBV12-3 or TRBV12-4 and TRBJ1-2; 7 nucleotides match TRBD1. The CDR3 spans 17 residues. With V trimmed by 7 bases and J by 3 bases, 17 bases remained unmatched. CDR3 in amino acids: CASIHSGQAAGDYGYTF. The CDR3 DNA is TGTGCCAGCATCCATTCAGGACAGGCCGCCGGGGACTATGGCTACACCTTC.

This clonotype was found many times. The chain joins TRBV13 to TRBJ2-7; unclear D gene. Germline V gene sequence: CDR1 PRHDT, CDR2 FYEKMQ (reference sequence). CDR3 length equals 13 residues. Deletions cut 4 bases from V and 1 base from J, with 8 bases between. CDR3 sequence reads: CASSYGRSYEQYF. CDR3 nucleotide sequence: TGTGCCAGCAGCTACGGACGTTCCTACGAGCAGTACTTC.

This clonotype was observed at least ten times. The chain uses TRBV20-1 and TRBJ2-2, with TRBD1 identical over 7 bases. CDR1 DFQATT and CDR2 SNEGSKA come from the germline V gene (reference sequence). The CDR3 is 15 residues long. The V segment lost 5 bases and the J segment 1 base; nucleotides outside the gene matches: 7. The CDR3 DNA reads TGCAGTGCTGGGCAGGGACAGAAGAACACCGGGGAGCTGTTTTTT. As protein: CSAGQGQKNTGELFF.

At least ten counts were recorded for this clonotype. The chain couples TRBV11-2 to TRBJ1-2, with TRBD1 identical over 10 bases. This CDR3 spans 14 amino acids. Looked up from germline, CDR1 is SGHAT and CDR2 is FQNNGV. With V trimmed by 5 bases and J by 5 bases, 5 bases remained unmatched. The CDR3: CASSIPGQGYGYTF. In DNA form, the CDR3 reads TGTGCCAGCAGCATTCCGGGACAGGGGTATGGCTACACCTTC.

Many counts were recorded for this clonotype. The rearrangement links TRBV11-2 to TRBJ2-2; the match to TRBD1 covers 8 bases. This CDR3 is 17 amino acids long. The V gene end was trimmed by 4 bases and the J gene end by 3 bases; junction bases not matched to a gene: 10. In germline, CDR1 is SGHAT, CDR2 FQNNGV. The CDR3 region is CASSSQGARRYTGELFF. The CDR3 nucleotides are TGTGCCAGCAGCTCCCAGGGGGCGCGACGGTACACCGGGGAGCTGTTTTTT.

The sample holds many counts of this clonotype. The chain couples TRBV19 to TRBJ2-7; 8 positions agree with TRBD2. This CDR3 has 15 residues. Trimming took 3 bases from V and 2 from J; bases not matched to a gene: 6. The germline V gene encodes CDR1 LNHDA and CDR2 SQIVND (reference sequence). In DNA, the CDR3 is TGTGCCAGTAGTATCTCGGGAGGGCCAGCCTACGAGCAGTACTTC. Translating it yields CASSISGGPAYEQYF.

This clonotype was counted ten times or more. The chain recombines TRBV7-8 with TRBJ2-5; D perhaps matches TRBD1 (5 bases). The CDR3 runs to 14 residues. The germline V and J ends were trimmed by 6 bases and 2 bases, with 13 bases remaining between them. CDR1 and CDR2 from the germline V gene are SGHVS and FQNEAQ. CDR3 bases: TGTGCCAGCAGGGGAAGGGGCTTTCAAGAGACCCAGTACTTC. This translates into CASRGRGFQETQYF.

This clonotype was counted many times. This chain links TRBV19 with TRBJ1-2; D gene unclear. Germline V gene lookup returns CDR1 LNHDA and CDR2 SQIVND (reference sequence). Trimming shortened V by 11 bases and J by 6 bases, and 22 bases separated the two germline ends. The CDR3 loop spans 14 amino acids. The CDR3 region is CASWSVKGANGYTF. CDR3 DNA: TGTGCCTCATGGTCAGTTAAGGGCGCAAATGGCTACACCTTC.

This clonotype was seen ten or more times. The chain uses TRBV30 and TRBJ2-4; perhaps D is TRBD1 or TRBD2 (6 bases each). Per germline, CDR1 GTSNPN and CDR2 SVGIG (reference sequence). V shed 0 bases and J shed 8 bases, with 11 bases lying between them. The CDR3 is made up of 13 amino acids. DNA for the CDR3: TGTGCCTGGAGTGTATACAGGGAGGACATTCAGTACTTC. This translates into CAWSVYREDIQYF.

This clonotype was observed many times. The V call is TRBV18, the J call TRBJ2-5; no reliable D call. The CDR3 totals 13 residues. Trimming removed 5 bases from V and 5 bases from J, with 12 bases in between. Germline-derived CDR1 and CDR2 are KGHSH and LQKENI. This CDR3 is CASSSLSRETQYF. DNA of the CDR3: TGTGCCAGCTCATCTCTATCCAGGGAGACCCAGTACTTC.

Ten or more counts support this clonotype. The chain combines TRBV6-5 with TRBJ2-7; no reliable D call. There are 14 residues in the CDR3. V was clipped by 6 bases and J by 0 bases, with 12 bases between them. CDR1 is MNHEY and CDR2 is SVGAGI in the germline V gene. The CDR3 protein is CASSPRWDSYEQYF. DNA for the CDR3: TGTGCCAGCAGCCCCCGGTGGGACTCCTACGAGCAGTACTTC.

The chain couples TRBV27 to TRBJ2-7; 15 bases agree with TRBD2. CDR3 length equals 15 residues. Per germline, CDR1 MNHEY and CDR2 SMNVEV (reference sequence). J gave up 6 bases and V 6 bases, and 6 bases lay outside the gene matches. The CDR3 coding sequence is TGTGCCAGCAGCCCCGGGGGACTAGCGGGAGGCGAGCAGTACTTC. Its protein is CASSPGGLAGGEQYF.

The rearrangement links TRBV11-3 to TRBJ1-1; the D is unclear. CDR1 is SGHNT and CDR2 is YENEEA in the germline V gene. V lost 0 bases and J 13 bases, leaving 15 bases between the germline ends. The CDR3 consists of 13 residues. CDR3 sequence reads: CASSLDKVLGGFF. In DNA, the CDR3 is TGTGCCAGCAGCTTAGACAAGGTCCTTGGAGGTTTCTTT.

This clonotype showed up many times. This chain connects TRBV15 to TRBJ2-5; no definite D call. The CDR3 is 14 amino acids. Germline values: CDR1 LNHNV, CDR2 YYDKDF (reference sequence). Trimming cost V 0 bases and J 4 bases, with 9 bases left between them. CDR3 amino acids: CATSRDPKLETQYF. CDR3 bases: TGTGCCACCAGCAGAGATCCTAAGCTAGAGACCCAGTACTTC.